A selection of T cell receptor beta chains follows, all from one sample in a study of T cells in Graves' hyperthyroidism and ophthalmopathy. In TCRdb, the multiplex PCR reads were re-called with MiXCR into one record per CDR3 protein. The data hold hundreds of thousands of distinct CDR3 sequences, with approximately 20% observed a single time. The source material was blood. All receptors come from a man aged 35 to 55 with Graves' ophthalmopathy. Each CDR3 is given without its conserved first and last residue. Size tells how often a clone was seen (once, few, many) or the class of an expanded clone, and some rows leave it out.

clone_size v_call cdr3_aa
- TRBV19 ATKTRVNTEAF
few TRBV20-1 SARVGGSQPQH
few TRBV7-9 ASSVTSMGDTQY
few TRBV28 ASSLYSFTDTQY
once TRBV18 ASSREYQETQH
few TRBV3-1 ASSQRSTSSEQY
- TRBV25-1 ASSDLVDEQF
many TRBV28 ASSQLAGVVYEQF
many TRBV7-2 ASSLAGGQGANSYEQY
- TRBV3-1 ASSQSRLAARWGELF
- TRBV10-3 AISEGTSRETQY
many TRBV7-9 ASSPGQAYGYT
- TRBV12-5 ASGPGQGNEKLF
many TRBV27 ASRTGQGAAEAF
few TRBV19 ASSTWGSLPPGELF
- TRBV15 ATSQVATGDEKLF
few TRBV6-2/TRBV6-3 ASSSRLAGMTGELF
- TRBV27 ASREQGHQTYEQY
many TRBV7-2 ASSLSDRAGANVLT
many TRBV6-2/TRBV6-3 ASSYGGEQF
- TRBV7-3 ASGEGMNTEAF
- TRBV19 ASSWAGSQETQY
- TRBV5-8 ASRPDSEQY
once TRBV19 ASMDRGQGNEQF
- TRBV6-1 ASSRDRDNYEQY
- TRBV29-1 SVVRQGDYGYT
many TRBV12-3/TRBV12-4 ASLGTGGYGYT
- TRBV9 ASSVASSGGYNEQF